The TCR beta chain described here comes from a study of blood T cell repertoires in COVID-19. Across the whole study: Some COVID-19 samples were acute and others convalescent; all came from the United States, Italy and Spain. In each case, the material was cDNA or gDNA derived from T cells, B-cell-depleted T cells, or PBMCs.

The Seattle patients joined while their infection was active and were tracked longitudinally afterward. Source study methods: Estimation of nucleated cell counts was performed using reference gene primer amplification. Method: immunoSEQ multiplex PCR; TCRdb's copy keeps in-frame clones and lacks some. D and trimming were read from the DNA, whereas the V and J calls and clone size are those reported in that table. The sample records 450,000 or so clones, over 85% being singletons. Germline V CDR1 and CDR2: SGHNT, YYREEE (reference sequence). The trim removed 4 bases at V and 4 bases at J, leaving 15 bases unmatched. The CDR3 sequence is 17 residues long.

The sample consisted of peripheral blood. This sequence joins TRBV5-4 and TRBJ2-5; 8 positions match TRBD2. This TCR came from a man aged 18 to 29 with COVID-19, enrolled during active disease. The CDR3 sequence is CASSKIGSGASGETQYF. The CDR3 DNA follows: TGTGCCAGCAGCAAAATTGGTAGCGGGGCCTCAGGAGAGACCCAGTACTTC.